This TCR beta chain is drawn from a study of esophageal squamous cell carcinoma under preoperative chemotherapy. Study background: Samples included peripheral blood T cells as well as tumor-infiltrating lymphocytes. Study observations and caveats: Post-treatment tumor-infiltrating lymphocytes appeared partly derived from peripheral T cells migrating into the tumor. Abundant clones tended to shrink rather than expand after paclitaxel-nedaplatin.

TCRdb used MiXCR to reprocess the PCR reads, holding one entry per CDR3 protein. In the table there are around 12,000 distinct CDR3 sequences, roughly 50% of which are singletons. As for time point: before preoperative PTX-NDP chemotherapy. Germline V gene sequence: CDR1 SGHTA, CDR2 FQGNSA. J gave up 3 bases and V 7 bases, and 6 bases lay outside the gene matches. This CDR3 has 14 amino acids. Notes on this clonotype: Its antigen is currently unknown.

This material was acquired from a patient given preoperative chemotherapy. The receptor was derived from a human donor with esophageal squamous cell carcinoma. The donor label of this sample is uncertain. The V gene is TRBV7-2, the J gene TRBJ2-1; 7 bases match TRBD1. CDR3: CASTKGTVYNEQFF. In DNA, the CDR3 is TGTGCCAGCACAAAAGGGACAGTCTACAATGAGCAGTTCTTC.